This TCR beta chain was sequenced during a study of blood T cell repertoires in COVID-19. Study background: Collection of acute and convalescent COVID-19 samples took place in the United States, Italy and Spain. From T cells, B-cell-depleted T cells, or PBMCs came the material, which was cDNA or gDNA.

Methods used by the authors: The assay estimated nucleated cells by amplifying reference gene primers. Method: immunoSEQ multiplex PCR; TCRdb's copy keeps in-frame clones and lacks some. The DNA gave D and trimming, while V, J and clone size come from that table. Of roughly 30,000 clones listed, 87% are singletons. CDR1 is KGHSH and CDR2 is LQKENI in the germline V gene. Trimming removed 1 base from V and 4 bases from J; junction bases left unmatched: 15. This CDR3 is built from 19 residues. The sequencing sample was made of peripheral blood. The gene calls are TRBV18 and TRBJ2-5; 10 positions match TRBD1. The sequence was obtained from a human donor in a cohort sampled during active COVID-19. CDR3 coding DNA: TGTGCCAGCTCACCACGGCTGAAATCGGACAGGGGGTTAGGAGAGACCCAGTACTTC. Residues: CASSPRLKSDRGLGETQYF.